One sample yielded the 27 T cell receptor beta chains listed below, sequenced in a study of T cell repertoires in cytomegalovirus infection. What these receptors recognize is not known. TCRdb itself ran the reads through MiXCR, one entry per CDR3 protein. The sample contains a few hundred thousand distinct CDR3 sequences, 40% of which appear only once. The input for sequencing was cultured PBMCs, taken from culture after CMV antigen stimulation. These TCRs come from a human donor in good health (CMV status not recorded). Some clones in this sample may be carry-over from other donors' samples.

This sequence joins TRBV7-8 and TRBJ1-6; D perhaps matches TRBD1 (6 bases). There are 18 residues in the CDR3. V lost 2 bases, J lost 8 bases, and 22 bases lay in between. Germline CDR1 and CDR2: SGHVS and FQNEAQ. CDR3 protein: CASSLYRVGPRGDSPLHF. The CDR3 DNA reads as TGTGCCAGCAGCTTATACAGGGTTGGCCCTCGGGGGGATTCACCCCTCCACTTT.

This sequence joins TRBV11-3 and TRBJ2-2, with 8 bases fitting TRBD2. In germline, CDR1 is SGHNT, CDR2 YENEEA. Trimming took 8 bases from V and 0 from J; bases not matched to a gene: 8. The CDR3 runs to 16 residues. The CDR3 sequence is CASSLTSASNTGELFF. DNA of the CDR3: TGTGCCAGCTCCTTGACTAGCGCCTCGAACACCGGGGAGCTGTTTTTT.

The rearrangement links TRBV12-3 or TRBV12-4 to TRBJ2-5, with a weak D call TRBD2 (6 bases). Trimming pared 6 bases from V and 7 bases from J, leaving 18 bases between. The CDR3 runs to 14 residues. In DNA, the CDR3 is TGTGCCAGCAGCCCCACGGGACTCGGCAGGACCCAGTACTTC. Translating gives CASSPTGLGRTQYF.

The count of this clonotype is one. The chain uses TRBV10-2 and TRBJ1-5; D is uncertain. V was cut by 3 bases and J by 6 bases, with 6 bases left in between. CDR1 and CDR2 (germline): WSHSY, SAAADI. The CDR3 has 12 residues. Here the CDR3 DNA reads TGCGCCAGCAGTGACTCAGTTCAGCCCCAGCATTTT. Amino acids: CASSDSVQPQHF.

This clonotype was seen more than once but under ten times. The genes are TRBV6-1 and TRBJ1-5, with no clear D. V lost 7 bases, J lost 1 base, and 14 bases lay in between. CDR3 length: 15 amino acids. Germline CDR1 MNHNS, CDR2 SASEGT. The CDR3 protein is CASMRALGSNQPQHF. The CDR3 DNA reads as TGTGCCAGCATGAGAGCCCTCGGGAGCAATCAGCCCCAGCATTTT.

This clonotype came up many times. The chain links TRBV7-2 to TRBJ2-3, with D unresolved. V was shortened by 8 bases and J by 2 bases, with 8 bases between the two germline ends. Looked up from germline, CDR1 is SGHTA and CDR2 is FQGNSA. CDR3 size: 12 residues. CDR3 nucleotides: TGTGCCAGCGAACAGAACACAGATACGCAGTATTTT. Protein sequence: CASEQNTDTQYF. The whole variable domain, remainder taken from reference TRBV7-2 and TRBJ2-3, is GAGVSQSPSNKVTEKGKDVELRCDPISGHTALYWYRQSLGQGLEFLIYFQGNSAPDKSGLPSDRFSAERTGGSVSTLTIQRTQQEDSAVYLCASEQNTDTQYFGPGTRLTVL.

The J gene is TRBJ1-2, the V gene TRBV4-2; no firm D call. CDR1 and CDR2 from the germline V gene are LGHNA and YNFKEQ. The CDR3 length is 13 residues. Trimming shortened V by 0 bases and J by 6 bases, and 8 bases separated the two germline ends. CDR3 sequence: CASSQEKEDGYTF. CDR3 coding DNA: TGTGCCAGCAGCCAAGAAAAGGAGGATGGCTACACCTTC.

The chain links TRBV12-3 or TRBV12-4 to TRBJ1-4, with unresolved D. V was cut by 6 bases and J by 7 bases, with 6 bases left in between. The CDR3 covers 11 residues. The chain's CDR3 is CASSISEKLFF. The DNA for the CDR3 is TGTGCCAGCAGCATAAGTGAAAAACTGTTTTTT.

This clonotype was detected only a few times. The chain carries TRBV7-2 and TRBJ1-1; 7 nucleotides line up with TRBD1. After removal of 5 bases from V and 1 base from J, the junction contained 10 bases not matched to a gene. CDR1 is SGHTA, CDR2 FQGNSA, per germline. CDR3 length: 16 residues. The CDR3: CASSPRGGDRNTEAFF. CDR3 DNA: TGTGCCAGCAGCCCTCGCGGGGGGGACAGGAACACTGAAGCTTTCTTT.

The V and J genes are TRBV15 and TRBJ1-2; D gene uncertain. The V gene lost 0 bases and the J gene lost 5 bases, with 4 bases spanning the gap. The V gene's germline CDR1 is LNHNV and CDR2 YYDKDF (reference sequence). This CDR3 spans 12 amino acids. DNA for the CDR3: TGTGCCACCAGCAGAGAAGCGTATGGCTACACCTTC. Its protein product is CATSREAYGYTF. Full variable domain (remainder filled in from reference TRBV15 and TRBJ1-2): DAMVIQNPRYQVTQFGKPVTLSCSQTLNHNVMYWYQQKSSQAPKLLFHYYDKDFNNEADTPDNFQSRRPNTSFCFLDIRSPGLGDTAMYLCATSREAYGYTFGSGTRLTVV.

This clonotype was observed a handful of times. The chain links TRBV6-1 to TRBJ2-7; no reliable D call. This CDR3 is 13 amino acids long. Trimming removed 8 bases at V and 5 bases at J, with 16 bases between. Per the germline V gene, CDR1 is MNHNS and CDR2 is SASEGT. The CDR3 nucleotides read TGTGCCAGCGCCTACCGGGCGATTGACGAGCAGTACTTC. This codes for CASAYRAIDEQYF.

The V gene is TRBV20-1, the J gene TRBJ1-2; TRBD1 agrees at 8 bases. Germline V lookup: CDR1 DFQATT, CDR2 SNEGSKA (reference sequence). V shed 6 bases and J 4 bases; nucleotides not matched to a gene: 10. CDR3 length: 14 amino acids. CDR3 sequence: CSAITGDRSYGYTF. CDR3 nucleotides: TGCAGTGCCATCACCGGGGACAGGTCCTATGGCTACACCTTC.

This clonotype was seen only once. This chain uses TRBV11-2 with TRBJ1-1; D may be TRBD1 (6 bases). The CDR3 has 17 amino acids. Germline loops: CDR1 SGHAT, CDR2 FQNNGV. Trimming removed 5 bases from V and 0 bases from J, with 19 bases in between. CDR3 loop: CASSKGWGAGVNTEAFF. Here the CDR3 DNA reads TGTGCCAGCAGCAAGGGGTGGGGGGCGGGAGTGAACACTGAAGCTTTCTTT.

V usage is TRBV5-6 and J usage is TRBJ2-7; 11 bases agree with TRBD1. CDR3 length equals 16 residues. The germline V gene encodes CDR1 SGHDT and CDR2 YYEEEE. Trimming removed 3 bases from V and 4 bases from J; junction bases left unmatched: 9. DNA for the CDR3: TGTGCCAGCAGCTCGGGGGCCGGACAGGGGGCTTACGAGCAGTACTTC. Its protein product is CASSSGAGQGAYEQYF. The full variable domain, in which reference TRBV5-6 and TRBJ2-7 provide the parts outside the CDR3, is DAGVTQSPTHLIKTRGQQVTLRCSPKSGHDTVSWYQQALGQGPQFIFQYYEEEERQRGNFPDRFSGHQFPNYSSELNVNALLLGDSALYLCASSSGAGQGAYEQYFGPGTRLTVT.

This clonotype was detected only a few times. The chain combines TRBV12-3 or TRBV12-4 with TRBJ1-1; perhaps TRBD1 as D (5 bases). V lost 4 bases to trimming and J lost 7 bases, with 16 bases between them. CDR3 length equals 14 residues. CDR3 region: CASSSPPRADEAFF. For the CDR3, the DNA is TGTGCCAGCAGTTCCCCCCCCAGGGCGGATGAAGCTTTCTTT.

This clonotype was counted between two and nine times. The chain joins TRBV12-3 or TRBV12-4 to TRBJ2-1; D remains unclear. With 6 bases removed from V and 10 bases from J, the gap between germline ends came to 13 bases. This CDR3 contains 12 residues. This chain's CDR3 is CASSPDAVEQFF. The CDR3 coding sequence is TGTGCCAGCAGCCCTGACGCGGTGGAGCAGTTCTTC.

The V gene is TRBV7-2, the J gene TRBJ1-2; D gene ambiguous. Trimming shortened V by 5 bases and J by 8 bases, and 15 bases separated the two germline ends. Germline values: CDR1 SGHTA, CDR2 FQGNSA. This CDR3 is 13 amino acids long. CDR3 sequence: CASSPRQKLGYTF. The CDR3 nucleotides are TGTGCCAGCAGCCCCCGGCAGAAGTTAGGCTACACCTTC.

The chain uses TRBV7-8 and TRBJ2-6, with unresolved D. The CDR3 totals 15 residues. Trimming removed 7 bases from V and 0 bases from J, with 10 bases in between. The germline V gene encodes CDR1 SGHVS and CDR2 FQNEAQ. The CDR3: CASTGSLSGANVLTF. DNA for the CDR3: TGTGCCAGCACGGGCTCCCTCTCTGGGGCCAACGTCCTGACTTTC.

The chain carries TRBV27 and TRBJ1-5; D is unresolved. Germline assignment: CDR1 MNHEY and CDR2 SMNVEV (reference sequence). The CDR3 sequence is 14 residues long. Trimming took off 5 bases at V and 10 bases at J, with 18 bases between the two ends. The CDR3 reads CASSPSEGVDPQHF. CDR3 sequence (DNA): TGTGCCAGCAGTCCCAGCGAGGGCGTCGACCCCCAGCATTTT.

This clonotype was seen a handful of times. V is TRBV7-2 and J is TRBJ2-5; 11 bases map to TRBD2. The CDR3 contains 18 residues. The V segment lost 5 bases and the J segment 5 bases; nucleotides outside the gene matches: 16. Germline CDR1 SGHTA, CDR2 FQGNSA. This CDR3 is CASSPRLAGTPILETQYF. CDR3 DNA: TGTGCCAGCAGCCCTCGACTAGCGGGAACTCCTATTCTGGAGACCCAGTACTTC. The whole variable domain, filled in from reference TRBV7-2 and TRBJ2-5, reads GAGVSQSPSNKVTEKGKDVELRCDPISGHTALYWYRQSLGQGLEFLIYFQGNSAPDKSGLPSDRFSAERTGGSVSTLTIQRTQQEDSAVYLCASSPRLAGTPILETQYFGPGTRLLVL.

The table lists this clonotype with a few counts. V gene TRBV6-1 combines with J gene TRBJ1-4; tentatively, D is TRBD1 (6 bases). CDR1 is MNHNS and CDR2 is SASEGT in the germline V gene. CDR3 length: 15 residues. Trimming took off 4 bases at V and 8 bases at J, with 17 bases between the two ends. CDR3 nucleotide sequence: TGTGCCAGCAGTGGGGGGGGGGCGACCTGGGAAAAACTGTTTTTT. This codes for CASSGGGATWEKLFF.

The chain carries TRBV11-2 and TRBJ2-1; maybe TRBD2 (5 bases). The CDR3 is 17 amino acids. Germline assignment: CDR1 SGHAT and CDR2 FQNNGV. Trimming took off 2 bases at V and 3 bases at J, with 17 bases between the two ends. The CDR3 DNA reads TGTGCCAGCAGCTTAAGTGTTCAGGAGGTCTTCTACAATGAGCAGTTCTTC. It encodes CASSLSVQEVFYNEQFF. The full variable domain, completed using reference TRBV11-2 and TRBJ2-1, is EAGVAQSPRYKIIEKRQSVAFWCNPISGHATLYWYQQILGQGPKLLIQFQNNGVVDDSQLPKDRFSAERLKGVDSTLKIQPAKLEDSAVYLCASSLSVQEVFYNEQFFGPGTRLTVL.

This clonotype was counted a few times. This chain connects TRBV7-2 to TRBJ2-1; 7 bases line up with TRBD2. Looked up from germline, CDR1 is SGHTA and CDR2 is FQGNSA. The CDR3 runs 16 residues. V gave up 2 bases and J gave up 2 bases; unmatched junction bases: 6. The CDR3 nucleotides read TGTGCCAGCAGCTTATACGAGCGGGAACCCTACAATGAGCAGTTCTTC. It yields the protein CASSLYEREPYNEQFF.

The chain recombines TRBV27 with TRBJ1-1; tentatively, D is TRBD1 (5 bases). Germline V lookup: CDR1 MNHEY, CDR2 SMNVEV (reference sequence). The CDR3 has 15 residues. Trimming removed 1 base from V and 3 bases from J, with 12 bases in between. The CDR3 is CASSLWQGMDTEAFF. In nucleotides, the CDR3 is TGTGCCAGCAGTTTATGGCAGGGAATGGACACTGAAGCTTTCTTT.

The V call is TRBV6-1, the J call TRBJ1-2; 8 nucleotides line up with TRBD1. Germline loops: CDR1 MNHNS, CDR2 SASEGT. Trimming removed 7 bases from V and 4 bases from J; junction bases left unmatched: 14. The CDR3 is 16 amino acids. Here the CDR3 reads CASKTPSGQGVYGYTF. CDR3 nucleotide sequence: TGTGCCAGCAAAACCCCGAGCGGACAGGGTGTCTATGGCTACACCTTC.

The chain couples TRBV29-1 to TRBJ2-1; D not certain. This CDR3 comprises 14 residues. V lost 6 bases and J 7 bases, leaving 19 bases between the germline ends. CDR1 is SQVTM, CDR2 ANQGSEA, per germline. CDR3 in amino acids: CSVPRAAVRNEQFF. In nucleotides, the CDR3 is TGCAGCGTCCCTCGGGCAGCCGTTCGGAATGAGCAGTTCTTC.

The CDR3 sequence is CASREGASYNEQFF. The DNA for the CDR3 is TGTGCCAGCAGGGAGGGGGCCTCCTACAATGAGCAGTTCTTC. This chain joins TRBV28 and TRBJ2-1; maybe TRBD1 (7 bases). CDR3 length equals 14 residues. CDR1 is MDHEN and CDR2 is SYDVKM in the germline V gene. V lost 6 bases to trimming and J lost 0 bases, with 9 bases between them.